This T cell receptor (beta chain) was recorded in a study of blood T cell repertoires in COVID-19. Study overall: Samples came from the United States, Italy and Spain, spanning acute and convalescent COVID-19. The analysed material was cDNA or gDNA that came from T cells, B-cell-depleted T cells, or PBMCs.

As originally analysed: Estimates of nucleated cell counts were drawn from the amplification of reference gene primers. The repertoire was sequenced with immunoSEQ multiplex PCR; TCRdb's copy has only in-frame clones and lacks some. V, J and clone size were drawn from that table, and D and trimming were deduced from the DNA. Of some 150,000 clones in the sample, about nine tenths were seen once. This CDR3 is built from 15 residues. Germline lookup yields CDR1 LGHNT and CDR2 FRNRAP. Between the trimmed V and J ends, which lost 6 bases and 0 bases, there was a span of 11 bases. Material for sequencing was peripheral blood. The rearrangement links TRBV12-5 to TRBJ1-4; D not certain. The TCR originated in a man in his fifties or sixties who had recovered from COVID-19. The CDR3 region has the DNA TGTGCTAGTGGCTCGAATAGTGCAACTAATGAAAAACTGTTTTTT. Translating it yields CASGSNSATNEKLFF.